The rows below give T cell receptor beta chains drawn from one sample of a study of vaccination effects on CD4 cells after COVID-19. What these receptors recognize is not known. Data came from immunoSEQ multiplex PCR; TCRdb stores just in-frame clones and leaves some out. The data show roughly 25,000 clones, under 75% seen once. Specimen: CD4+ T cells from PBMCs cultured with SARS-CoV-2 spike peptides, collected before COVID-19 vaccination. These TCRs come from a human donor who had a prior SARS-CoV-2 infection. The CDR3 runs from the conserved cysteine through the conserved F or W. A D gene is named only where the DNA matches it firmly. Clone size is stated in some rows and not others, as once, few, many or a class when expanded.

TRBV3-1/TRBV3-2	TRBJ2-3	-	-	TGTGCCAGCAGCCATGGACCACGGGCCACAGATACGCAGTATTTT	CASSHGPRATDTQYF
TRBV19	TRBJ2-7	-	-	TGTGCCAGTAGTGTAGCATCCGGGACTGTTACCTACGAGCAGTACTTC	CASSVASGTVTYEQYF
TRBV7-2	TRBJ2-1	-	-	TGTGCCAGCAGCACAGGCAACCCCTACAATGAGCAGTTCTTC	CASSTGNPYNEQFF
TRBV13	TRBJ1-2	-	once	TGTGCCAGCAGCCGGAGACTGTATGGCTACACCTTC	CASSRRLYGYTF
TRBV4-3	TRBJ2-5	-	once	TGCGCCACCTCCCCCGAATACTTTCCGCAAGAGACCCAGTACTTC	CATSPEYFPQETQYF
TRBV7-8	TRBJ2-2	TRBD2	once	TGTGCCAGCAGCTTATTAGCGGGAGCGGCCGGGGAGCTGTTTTTT	CASSLLAGAAGELFF
TRBV4-1	TRBJ2-1	TRBD2	-	TGCGCCAGCAGCCAGCGTATTGCGGGGGGGTTTAGCTCCTACAATGAGCAGTTCTTC	CASSQRIAGGFSSYNEQFF
TRBV7-2	TRBJ1-3	-	once	TGTGCCAGCAGCCAATTACAGGGTACGGACACCATATATTTT	CASSQLQGTDTIYF
TRBV4-2	TRBJ2-7	-	-	TGTGCCAGCAGCCAAAAAGATGGGGGACAATCCCCGTACGAGCAGTACTTC	CASSQKDGGQSPYEQYF
TRBV5-3	TRBJ2-7	TRBD1	-	TGTGCCAGAAGCTTGAGTTGCAGGGGGCCGTTCCACGAGCAGTACTTC	CARSLSCRGPFHEQYF
TRBV5-6	TRBJ1-2	-	-	TGTGCCAGCATCCTTTGGGCCCCAATTTGGTCAGGCAGCTATTATGGCTACACCTTC	CASILWAPIWSGSYYGYTF
TRBV6-2/TRBV6-3	TRBJ2-7	-	-	TGTGCCAGCAGCCTCAACCCGGGACAAGGGACCTACGAGCAGTACTTC	CASSLNPGQGTYEQYF
TRBV6-5	TRBJ2-7	TRBD1	-	TGTGCCAGCAGTTTGGGACAGGGGGTTTACGAGCAGTACTTC	CASSLGQGVYEQYF
TRBV2	TRBJ1-5	-	-	TGTGCCAGCACCTGGGGCCGGTACCAGGGGCCCCAGCATTTT	CASTWGRYQGPQHF
TRBV15	TRBJ2-4	-	once	TGTGCCACCAGCAGAGATCGGGTGGGTGCCAAAAACATTCAGTACTTC	CATSRDRVGAKNIQYF
TRBV9	TRBJ1-3	TRBD1	-	TGTGCCAGCAGCGTCAACAGGGGGCTTGGCGGAAACACCATATATTTT	CASSVNRGLGGNTIYF
TRBV9	TRBJ2-5	-	-	TGTGCCAGCAGCGCCGGCGGTGGCCAAGAGACCCAGTACTTC	CASSAGGGQETQYF
TRBV6-6	TRBJ1-2	-	-	TGTGCCAGCAGTTACTGGGGGGGGGCTTCCTCCTATGGCTACACCTTC	CASSYWGGASSYGYTF